This TCR beta chain was captured in a study of T cell repertoires in cytomegalovirus infection. The study's findings and limits: Carriers of CMV and the relevant HLA type were discriminated by public TCR beta frequency.

V lost 5 bases to trimming and J lost 8 bases; unmatched junction nucleotides: 5. Looked up from germline, CDR1 is MDHEN and CDR2 is SYDVKM. The CDR3 runs to 13 residues. This clonotype was observed at least ten times. What it binds is unknown. One entry per CDR3 protein results from TCRdb running MiXCR on the reads. This table has about 120,000 distinct CDR3 sequences, over 9% appearing once. The sequenced sample consisted of PBMCs, sequenced either directly or after in vitro stimulation (not recorded which). This sequence joins TRBV28 and TRBJ1-4; 7 bases map to TRBD1. The sequence derives from a human donor in good health (CMV status not recorded). Some clones in this sample may be carry-over from other donors' samples. The CDR3, as DNA: TGTGCCAGCAGTGTCCCGGGACAGGAAAAACTGTTTTTT. Encoded protein: CASSVPGQEKLFF.